The subject of this entry is one TCR beta chain. Its antigen is not known. In the original analysis: Out-of-frame sequences were removed, leaving some 2 million distinct TCRbeta sequences. Data came from immunoSEQ multiplex PCR; TCRdb stores just in-frame clones and leaves some out. Clone size and the V and J calls come from that table; the DNA yielded D and trimming. The repertoire includes approximately 52,000 clones, roughly 78% of them detected once, and 0.77% sits in the top ten. The data are from a study of memory CD4+ T cells and cytomegalovirus serostatus. General study results and limits: CD4+ memory repertoires contained 67 of 164 reported CMV TCRbeta sequences. The CMV-associated TCR signature appears largely within the CD4+ memory repertoire.

Single viable CD3+CD4+CD8-CD45RO+ cells were sorted as the memory CD4+ T cells. Serostatus was set by detecting CMV pp150, pp28, p38, p52 IgG. Trimming shortened V by 6 bases and J by 7 bases, and 12 bases separated the two germline ends. Germline loops: CDR1 SGHAT, CDR2 FQDESV (reference sequence). The CDR3 sequence is 12 residues long. The sequenced sample was memory CD4+ T cells from blood. This receptor was taken from an adult in good health and CMV-seronegative. This chain connects TRBV11-1 to TRBJ1-1; a possible D gene is TRBD1 (6 bases). The CDR3: CASSPDRYEAFF. The DNA of the CDR3 is TGTGCCAGCAGTCCGGACAGATATGAAGCTTTCTTT.